This TCR beta chain was sequenced for a study of T-cell memory formation after mild COVID-19. Across the study: Largely, TCR clusters stayed within a single donor. Study-level points and caveats: Day 15 to 85 contracting clones showed balanced CD4/CD8; later expanders leaned CD4+. Detection of some responders pre-infection suggested pre-existing cross-reactive memory T cells participated.

UMIs and sample barcodes were carried by the TCR alpha and TCR beta cDNA libraries that 5'RACE produced using constant-segment primers. TCRdb recomputed calls from the 5' RACE reads with MiXCR, one row per CDR3 protein. The repertoire includes under 200,000 distinct CDR3 sequences, more than 9% of them detected once, and approximately 4% sits in the top ten. Remarks on this clonotype: Its specificity is unknown.

The CDR3 extends over 18 amino acids. The ends lost 0 bases at V and 7 bases at J; junction bases unmatched: 13. Germline CDR1 reads LGHNA; CDR2 reads YSLEER. Source material: PBMCs or a T cell subset sorted from them (not recorded which). The clonotype comes from a man aged 18 to 29 who had mild COVID-19 (a few samples of this study predate the infection). Cell type and time point are not known. This chain links TRBV4-3 with TRBJ2-3; 10 bases map to TRBD2. The CDR3 DNA reads as TGCGCCAGCAGCCAAGATAGAGCTAGCGGGGGCTTTGAGTATACGCAGTATTTT. Protein: CASSQDRASGGFEYTQYF.